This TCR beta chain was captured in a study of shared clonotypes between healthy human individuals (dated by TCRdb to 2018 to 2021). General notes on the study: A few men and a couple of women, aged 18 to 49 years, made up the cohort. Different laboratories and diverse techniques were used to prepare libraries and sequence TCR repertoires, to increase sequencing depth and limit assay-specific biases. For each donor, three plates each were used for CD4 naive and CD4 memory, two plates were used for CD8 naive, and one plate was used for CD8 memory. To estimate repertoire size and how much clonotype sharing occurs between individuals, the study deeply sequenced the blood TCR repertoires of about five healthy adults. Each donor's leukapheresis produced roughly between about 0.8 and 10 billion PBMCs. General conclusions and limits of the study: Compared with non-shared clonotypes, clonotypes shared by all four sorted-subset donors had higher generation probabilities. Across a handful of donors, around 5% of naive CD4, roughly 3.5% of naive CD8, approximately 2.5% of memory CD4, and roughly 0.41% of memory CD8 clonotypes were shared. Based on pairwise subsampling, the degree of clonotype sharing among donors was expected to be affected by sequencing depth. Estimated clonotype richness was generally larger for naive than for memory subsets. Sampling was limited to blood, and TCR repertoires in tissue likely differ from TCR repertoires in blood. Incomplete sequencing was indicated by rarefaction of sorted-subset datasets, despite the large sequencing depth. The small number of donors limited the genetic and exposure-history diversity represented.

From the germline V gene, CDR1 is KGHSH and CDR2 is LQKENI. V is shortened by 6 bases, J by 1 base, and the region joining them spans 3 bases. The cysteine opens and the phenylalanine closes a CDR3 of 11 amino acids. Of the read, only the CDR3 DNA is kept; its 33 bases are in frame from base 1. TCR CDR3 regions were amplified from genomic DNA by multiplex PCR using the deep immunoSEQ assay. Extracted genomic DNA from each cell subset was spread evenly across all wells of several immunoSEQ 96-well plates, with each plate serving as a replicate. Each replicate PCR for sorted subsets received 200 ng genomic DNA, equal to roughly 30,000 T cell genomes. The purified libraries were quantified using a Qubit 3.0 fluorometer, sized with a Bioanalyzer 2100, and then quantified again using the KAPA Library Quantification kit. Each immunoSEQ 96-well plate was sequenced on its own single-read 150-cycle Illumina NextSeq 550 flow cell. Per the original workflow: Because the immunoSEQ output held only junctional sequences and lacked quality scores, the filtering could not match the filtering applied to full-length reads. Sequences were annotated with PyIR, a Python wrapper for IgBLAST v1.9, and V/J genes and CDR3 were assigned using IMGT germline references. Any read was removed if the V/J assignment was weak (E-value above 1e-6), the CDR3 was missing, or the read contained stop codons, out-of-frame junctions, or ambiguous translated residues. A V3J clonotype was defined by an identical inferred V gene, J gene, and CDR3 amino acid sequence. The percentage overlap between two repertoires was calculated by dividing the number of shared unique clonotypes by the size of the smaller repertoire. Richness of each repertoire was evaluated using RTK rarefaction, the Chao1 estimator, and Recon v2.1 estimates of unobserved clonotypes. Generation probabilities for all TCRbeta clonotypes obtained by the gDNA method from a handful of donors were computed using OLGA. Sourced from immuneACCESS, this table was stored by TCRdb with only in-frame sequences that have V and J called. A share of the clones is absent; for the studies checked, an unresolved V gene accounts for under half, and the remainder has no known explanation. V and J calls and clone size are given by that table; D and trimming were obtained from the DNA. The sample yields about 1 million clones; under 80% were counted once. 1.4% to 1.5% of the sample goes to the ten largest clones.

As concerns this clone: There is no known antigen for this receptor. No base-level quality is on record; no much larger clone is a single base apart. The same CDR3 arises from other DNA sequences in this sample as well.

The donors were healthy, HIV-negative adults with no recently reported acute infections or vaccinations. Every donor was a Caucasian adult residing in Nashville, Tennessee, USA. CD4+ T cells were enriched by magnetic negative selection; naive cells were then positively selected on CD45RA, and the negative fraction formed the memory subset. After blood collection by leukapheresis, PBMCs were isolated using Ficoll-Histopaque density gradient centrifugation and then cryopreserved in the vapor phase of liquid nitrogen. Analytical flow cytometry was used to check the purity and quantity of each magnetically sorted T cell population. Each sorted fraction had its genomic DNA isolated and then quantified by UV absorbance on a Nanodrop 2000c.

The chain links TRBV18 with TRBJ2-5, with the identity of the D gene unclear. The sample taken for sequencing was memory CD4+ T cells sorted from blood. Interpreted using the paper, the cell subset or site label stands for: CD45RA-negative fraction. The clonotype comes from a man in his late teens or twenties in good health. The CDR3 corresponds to CASSSQETQYF. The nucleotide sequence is TGTGCCAGCTCTTCCCAAGAGACCCAGTACTTC.